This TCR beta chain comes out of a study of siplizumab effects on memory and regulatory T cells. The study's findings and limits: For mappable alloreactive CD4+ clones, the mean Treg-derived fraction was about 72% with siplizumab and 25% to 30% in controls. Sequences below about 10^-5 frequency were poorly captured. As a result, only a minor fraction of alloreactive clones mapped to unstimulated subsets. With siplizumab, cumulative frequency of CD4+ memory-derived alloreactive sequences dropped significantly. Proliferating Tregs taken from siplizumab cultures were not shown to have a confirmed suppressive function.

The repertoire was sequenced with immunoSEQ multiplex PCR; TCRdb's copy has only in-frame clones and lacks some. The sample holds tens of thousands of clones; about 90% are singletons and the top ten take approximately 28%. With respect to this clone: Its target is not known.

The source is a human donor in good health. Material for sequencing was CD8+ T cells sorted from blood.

CDR3 protein: CASSFPGGSGGELFF. Written as DNA, the CDR3 is TGTGCCAGCAGTTTCCCCGGCGGGAGCGGCGGGGAGCTGTTTTTT. This sequence joins TRBV6-5 and TRBJ2-2, with TRBD2 matching over 7 bases. The length of the CDR3 is 15 residues. After removal of 4 bases from V and 7 bases from J, the junction contained 9 bases not matched to a gene. Germline V lookup: CDR1 MNHEY, CDR2 SVGAGI.